Listed below are T cell receptor beta chains from one sample, sequenced in a study of human T cells and chemical hapten exposure. One entry per CDR3 protein, called by TCRdb with MiXCR from the RACE reads. The table lists some 81,000 distinct CDR3 sequences, about 9.9% of them singletons. The starting material was whole blood, obtained in connection with sensitization to the hapten diphenylcyclopropenone (DPC). The receptors derive from a man younger than 35 with alopecia areata. Some clones in this sample may be carry-over from other donors' samples. Both conserved end residues are part of each CDR3. Fields, in order: D gene, V gene, clone size, J gene, CDR3 protein, CDR3 DNA. A D gene is named only where the DNA matches it firmly. A row's size may be missing; if present it is once, few, many or a size class.

>TRBD2|TRBV3-1|.|TRBJ2-1
CASSLAGVPNEQFF
TGTGCCAGCAGCCTAGCGGGGGTACCGAATGAGCAGTTCTTC
>TRBD1|TRBV29-1|few|TRBJ2-3
CSVDGTANTDTQYF
TGCAGCGTGGACGGGACAGCCAACACAGATACGCAGTATTTT
>.|TRBV7-6|.|TRBJ2-2
CATRTTGELFF
TGTGCCACACGTACGACCGGGGAGCTGTTTTTT
>TRBD1|TRBV10-1|few|TRBJ2-2
CASSESRTGSGELFF
TGCGCCAGCAGTGAGTCGCGGACAGGGTCTGGGGAGCTGTTTTTT
>.|TRBV6-6|.|TRBJ1-1
CASSYTNTEAFF
TGTGCCAGCAGTTACACGAACACTGAAGCTTTCTTT
>.|TRBV7-6|many|TRBJ1-5
CASSLEGSPQHF
TGTGCCAGCAGCTTAGAAGGCTCGCCCCAGCATTTT
>.|TRBV7-6|many|TRBJ2-7
CASSLGSRAPSYEQYF
TGTGCCAGCAGCTTGGGATCCAGGGCACCTTCCTACGAGCAGTACTTC
>.|TRBV6-2/TRBV6-3|.|TRBJ1-5
CASSYSGARSNQPQHF
TGTGCCAGCAGTTACTCGGGGGCGCGAAGCAATCAGCCCCAGCATTTT
>.|TRBV12-3/TRBV12-4|many|TRBJ1-5
CASSQTITGFYQPQHF
TGTGCCAGCAGTCAAACCATTACAGGGTTTTATCAGCCCCAGCATTTT
>.|TRBV7-3|.|TRBJ2-2
CASSLRASRGTGELFF
TGTGCCAGCAGCTTAAGGGCTAGCCGGGGCACCGGGGAGCTGTTTTTT
>.|TRBV5-1|few|TRBJ1-2
CASTDATGNRSGYTF
TGCGCCAGCACCGATGCTACAGGGAATAGGAGCGGCTACACCTTC
>.|TRBV7-9|.|TRBJ1-1
CASFGLNTEAFF
TGTGCCAGCTTCGGACTGAACACTGAAGCTTTCTTT
>.|TRBV12-3/TRBV12-4|.|TRBJ2-1
CASSLRDGVVLF
TGTGCCAGCAGTTTGAGGGACGGCGTTGTTCTCTTC
>.|TRBV28|few|TRBJ2-7
CASSFPSSYEQYF
TGTGCCAGCAGTTTTCCCAGCTCCTACGAGCAGTACTTC
>.|TRBV3-1|.|TRBJ2-7
CASSFTDQANWDEQYF
TGTGCCAGCAGCTTCACTGATCAGGCGAACTGGGACGAGCAGTACTTC
>.|TRBV5-1|many|TRBJ2-5
CASSIVETQYF
TGCGCCAGCAGCATTGTGGAGACCCAGTACTTC
>.|TRBV20-1|.|TRBJ1-5
CSAATEAGSNQPQHF
TGCAGTGCTGCCACGGAGGCTGGGAGCAATCAGCCCCAGCATTTT
>.|TRBV21-1|.|TRBJ1-6
CASSKIRGPNNSPLHF
TGTGCCAGCAGCAAAATCCGGGGGCCAAATAATTCACCCCTCCACTTT
>.|TRBV20-1|.|TRBJ1-2
CSASRAGDDGYTF
TGCAGTGCTAGCAGGGCAGGGGACGATGGCTACACCTTC
>TRBD1|TRBV11-1|.|TRBJ2-7
CASSQRDSHYEQYF
TGTGCCAGCAGCCAGAGGGACAGCCACTACGAGCAGTACTTC
>.|TRBV7-6|many|TRBJ1-2
CASSADRVRYTF
TGTGCCAGCAGCGCGGATAGGGTTCGCTACACCTTC
>.|TRBV5-5|few|TRBJ1-4
CASSKDVALKLFF
TGTGCCAGCAGCAAGGACGTTGCTTTAAAACTGTTTTTT
>.|TRBV7-2|few|TRBJ2-5
CASRRRLLQETQYF
TGTGCCAGCAGACGCAGACTCCTCCAGGAGACCCAGTACTTC
>.|TRBV7-9|few|TRBJ2-5
CASRRRGQETQYF
TGTGCCAGCAGGCGACGGGGCCAAGAGACCCAGTACTTC
>.|TRBV9|few|TRBJ2-1
CASSVVGRQGTPPRQFF
TGTGCCAGCAGCGTAGTAGGTCGGCAGGGTACCCCACCTCGGCAGTTCTTC
>.|TRBV7-2|many|TRBJ1-3
CASRSPSLGNTIYF
TGTGCCAGCAGGTCACCTTCCCTCGGAAACACCATATATTTT
>.|TRBV7-2|many|TRBJ1-5
CASSRQLGEPQHF
TGTGCCAGCAGTCGTCAACTTGGGGAGCCCCAGCATTTT
>TRBD2|TRBV24-1|.|TRBJ2-1
CATSLAGSNEQFF
TGTGCCACCTCACTAGCGGGGAGTAATGAGCAGTTCTTC
>TRBD1|TRBV4-3|few|TRBJ1-4
CASSQRRDRNNEKLFF
TGCGCCAGCAGCCAGCGGCGGGACAGAAATAATGAAAAACTGTTTTTT